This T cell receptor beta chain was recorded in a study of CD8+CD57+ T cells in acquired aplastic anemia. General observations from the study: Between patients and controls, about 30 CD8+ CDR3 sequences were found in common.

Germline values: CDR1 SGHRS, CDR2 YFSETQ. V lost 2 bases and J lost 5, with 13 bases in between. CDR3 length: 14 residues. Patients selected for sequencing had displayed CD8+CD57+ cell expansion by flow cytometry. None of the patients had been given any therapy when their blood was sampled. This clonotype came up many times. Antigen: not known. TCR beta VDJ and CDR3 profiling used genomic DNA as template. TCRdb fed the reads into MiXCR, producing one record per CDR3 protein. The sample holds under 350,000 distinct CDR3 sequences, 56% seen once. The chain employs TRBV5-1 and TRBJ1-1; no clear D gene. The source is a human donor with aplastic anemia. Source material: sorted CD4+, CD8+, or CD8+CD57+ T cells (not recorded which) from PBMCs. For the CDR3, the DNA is TGCGCCAGCAGCTTTTCGCCCGGGGAGACTGAAGCTTTCTTT. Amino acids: CASSFSPGETEAFF.